This TCR gamma chain appears in the sequencing data of a study of γδ T cells in repeated Plasmodium falciparum infection. The V gene's germline CDR1 is VTNTFY and CDR2 YDVSTARD (reference sequence). The CDR3 is made up of 13 amino acids. TCRdb re-identified clones in the multiplex PCR reads via CATT. Of approximately 26,000 gamma-chain clones in the sample, approximately 2.9% were seen once. Ten or more counts support this clone. A far larger clone is just one base off, so this is likely a read error. The sample contains more than one DNA sequence encoding this CDR3. Flow sorting of PBMC yielded separate Vgamma9/Vdelta2+ and Vdelta2-negative gammadelta T cell populations for bulk repertoire analysis.

V and J are TRGV3 and TRGJ1 or TRGJ2. The sample consisted of gamma-delta T cells from blood. The TCR sequence derives from a pool of human donors (malaria-infected and uninfected, not separated). The CDR3 DNA follows: TGTGCCACATGGGACTCGTGGTATTATAAGAAACTCTTT. Amino acids: CATWDSWYYKKLF.